Shown below are 24 T cell receptor beta chains from a single sample sequenced in a study of T cell changes during pregnancy in multiple sclerosis. Measured with immunoSEQ multiplex PCR; TCRdb has only the in-frame clones, and not every one. The sample lists tens of thousands of clones, roughly 93% occurring once. The sample consisted of peripheral blood, taken in the third trimester of pregnancy. All receptors derive from a female donor with multiple sclerosis, enrolled in a pregnancy study.

V is TRBV27 and J is TRBJ2-2; D perhaps matches TRBD2 (7 bases). This CDR3 has 17 amino acids. Trimming removed 2 bases from V and 6 bases from J, with 19 bases in between. Looked up from germline, CDR1 is MNHEY and CDR2 is SMNVEV (reference sequence). The CDR3 nucleotides are TGTGCCAGCAGTTTAAGGAGGGGGGGAGGGCCCTCCGGGGAGCTGTTTTTT. This encodes CASSLRRGGGPSGELFF.

This chain uses TRBV6-1 with TRBJ1-5, with TRBD1 as a possible D gene (5 bases). The germline gives CDR1 MNHNS, CDR2 SASEGT. Trimming shortened V by 8 bases and J by 4 bases, and 15 bases separated the two germline ends. The CDR3 sequence is 14 residues long. The CDR3 spells CASGGGLPNQPQHF. CDR3 in DNA: TGTGCCAGCGGGGGGGGGTTACCGAATCAGCCCCAGCATTTT.

The V call is TRBV12-5, the J call TRBJ1-5; TRBD1 matches 8 bases. The V and J ends lost 1 base and 4 bases, in that order; junction bases with no gene match: 0. CDR3 length: 14 amino acids. Germline CDR1 is LGHNT and CDR2 is FRNRAP. The CDR3 protein is CASGLGTGNQPQHF. The CDR3 region has the DNA TGTGCTAGTGGTTTGGGGACAGGGAATCAGCCCCAGCATTTT.

This clone was detected only once. The rearrangement joins TRBV5-4 to TRBJ2-3, with a possible D match to TRBD2 (5 bases). Germline CDR1 and CDR2: SGHNT and YYREEE (reference sequence). Trimming stripped 1 base from V and 0 bases from J, with 9 bases between. The CDR3 runs to 15 residues. The CDR3 loop reads CASSLRGDSTDTQYF. CDR3 DNA: TGTGCCAGCAGCTTGCGGGGAGATAGCACAGATACGCAGTATTTT.

V is TRBV5-1 and J is TRBJ2-2; 11 nucleotides align to TRBD1. In germline, CDR1 is SGHRS, CDR2 YFSETQ. With 1 base clipped from V and 6 bases from J, the junction kept 2 bases outside the gene matches. The CDR3 totals 15 residues. CDR3 region: CASSLRGQGAGELFF. The CDR3 bases are TGCGCCAGCAGCTTGAGGGGACAGGGGGCCGGGGAGCTGTTTTTT.

The CDR3, as DNA: TGTGCCATCAGTGAGAAGGGCAGCGGGAGGGGAGATACGCAGTATTTT. Encoded protein: CAISEKGSGRGDTQYF. The chain uses TRBV10-3 and TRBJ2-3; 10 nucleotides agree with TRBD2. The CDR3 sequence is 16 residues long. Germline values: CDR1 ENHRY, CDR2 SYGVKD. Trimming cost V 2 bases and J 5 bases; bases outside gene matches: 7.

The CDR3 sequence is CASSPRDRALYNEQFF. The CDR3 coding sequence is TGTGCCAGCAGTCCCAGGGACAGGGCCCTATACAATGAGCAGTTCTTC. V usage is TRBV28 and J usage is TRBJ2-1, with 9 bases that match TRBD1. CDR1 is MDHEN and CDR2 is SYDVKM in the germline V gene. The CDR3 totals 16 residues. The junction had 9 bases not matched to a gene; V was cut back by 5 bases and J by 4 bases.

The J gene is TRBJ2-4, the V gene TRBV5-4; weak D call: TRBD1 (8 bases). This CDR3 has 14 residues. Deletions cut 4 bases from V and 6 bases from J, with 14 bases between. The V gene's germline CDR1 is SGHNT and CDR2 YYREEE (reference sequence). CDR3 sequence (DNA): TGTGCCAGCAGCAGATACAGGGGGGGAAACATTCAGTACTTC. Amino acids: CASSRYRGGNIQYF.

The V gene is TRBV30, the J gene TRBJ1-6; no reliable D call. Between the trimmed V and J ends, which lost 4 bases and 10 bases, there was a span of 14 bases. Germline V CDR1 and CDR2: GTSNPN, SVGIG (reference sequence). This CDR3 is 13 amino acids long. CDR3 in amino acids: CAWTLQVRSPLHF. Here the CDR3 DNA reads TGTGCCTGGACCCTTCAGGTTCGGTCACCCCTCCACTTT.

The chain recombines TRBV7-7 with TRBJ2-1, with a possible D match to TRBD2 (6 bases). CDR3 length: 15 residues. Deletions cut 5 bases from V and 0 bases from J, with 11 bases between. CDR1 is SSHAT and CDR2 is FNYEAQ in the germline V gene (reference sequence). The CDR3 DNA sequence: TGTGCCAGCAGCGCGGGACGGAGCTCCTACAATGAGCAGTTCTTC. Its translation: CASSAGRSSYNEQFF.

This sequence joins TRBV28 and TRBJ1-5; D is possibly TRBD1 (5 bases). Germline V gene lookup returns CDR1 MDHEN and CDR2 SYDVKM. The CDR3 contains 14 residues. Trimming left V 3 bases short and J 3 bases short, with 9 bases between. The CDR3 sequence: CASSFRQSNQPQHF. DNA of the CDR3: TGTGCCAGCAGTTTCCGACAGTCCAATCAGCCCCAGCATTTT.

The J gene is TRBJ2-7, the V gene TRBV6-1, with 12 bases lining up with TRBD2. The germline V gene encodes CDR1 MNHNS and CDR2 SASEGT. After removal of 8 bases from V and 3 bases from J, the junction contained 2 bases not matched to a gene. This CDR3 contains 13 residues. CDR3 amino acids: CASETSGSYEQYF. CDR3 nucleotide sequence: TGTGCCAGCGAGACTAGCGGGAGCTACGAGCAGTACTTC.

The CDR3 region has the DNA TGTGCCAGCAGTGAGCTGGGCATCTCCAATCAGCCCCAGCATTTT. Amino acid sequence: CASSELGISNQPQHF. The J gene is TRBJ1-5, the V gene TRBV6-1; D gene uncertain. Germline loops: CDR1 MNHNS, CDR2 SASEGT. The CDR3 is 15 residues long. Between the trimmed V and J ends, which lost 3 bases and 3 bases, there was a span of 12 bases.

The chain couples TRBV29-1 to TRBJ2-5, with 9 bases aligning to TRBD2. There are 15 residues in the CDR3. Looked up from germline, CDR1 is SQVTM and CDR2 is ANQGSEA. The J segment lost 4 bases and the V segment lost 3 bases, leaving 9 bases of the junction unmatched. The CDR3 is CSVDSGSGLAETQYF. As DNA, the CDR3 is TGCAGCGTTGATAGCGGGAGTGGTTTGGCAGAGACCCAGTACTTC.

This sequence joins TRBV29-1 and TRBJ2-1; possible D gene TRBD2, 6 bases. The V and J ends lost 5 bases and 2 bases respectively, with 13 bases between them. CDR1 SQVTM and CDR2 ANQGSEA come from the germline V gene. This CDR3 is built from 14 residues. The CDR3: CSVPGLRTYNEQFF. Here the CDR3 DNA reads TGCAGCGTTCCGGGACTCAGGACCTACAATGAGCAGTTCTTC.

V usage is TRBV5-1 and J usage is TRBJ2-2, with 9 bases matching TRBD1. V shed 0 bases, J shed 6 bases, and the junction held 6 bases outside the gene matches. The CDR3 length is 16 residues. Germline loops: CDR1 SGHRS, CDR2 YFSETQ. The chain's CDR3 is CASSLAGQGSPGELFF. For the CDR3, the DNA is TGCGCCAGCAGCTTGGCCGGACAGGGGTCCCCCGGGGAGCTGTTTTTT.

The V call is TRBV13, the J call TRBJ2-5; a weak D match, TRBD1 (5 bases). CDR1 PRHDT and CDR2 FYEKMQ come from the germline V gene (reference sequence). V lost 1 base, J lost 2 bases, and 8 bases lay in between. CDR3 length: 14 amino acids. The CDR3 spells CASSLEGMQETQYF. The CDR3 nucleotides are TGTGCCAGCAGCTTAGAGGGGATGCAAGAGACCCAGTACTTC.

The chain links TRBV5-1 to TRBJ2-7; 10 nucleotides align to TRBD2. J was trimmed by 5 bases and V by 5 bases; bases with no gene match: 16. Germline V CDR1 and CDR2: SGHRS, YFSETQ. This CDR3 comprises 17 residues. This chain's CDR3 is CASRVTSGSASLHEQYF. Written as DNA, the CDR3 is TGCGCCAGCAGGGTGACTAGCGGGTCCGCCTCGCTGCACGAGCAGTACTTC.

CDR3 DNA: TGTGCCAGCAGCTTAAGCGGGAGGCTGACGTTAATCTACAATGAGCAGTTCTTC. It encodes CASSLSGRLTLIYNEQFF. J is TRBJ2-1 and V is TRBV7-2; TRBD2 matches at 9 bases. The germline CDR1 and CDR2 sequences are SGHTA and FQGNSA. After removal of 2 bases from V and 3 bases from J, the junction contained 11 bases not matched to a gene. This CDR3 region has 18 residues.

CDR3 in DNA: TGTGCCAGCAGTTACCCGGGACAGGGGGCCTACGAGCAGTACTTC. It is translated as CASSYPGQGAYEQYF. This sequence joins TRBV6-5 and TRBJ2-7, with TRBD1 matching 11 bases. This CDR3 is built from 15 residues. J gave up 2 bases and V 2 bases, and 2 bases lay outside the gene matches. Germline V CDR1 and CDR2: MNHEY, SVGAGI.

V gene TRBV19 combines with J gene TRBJ1-4; 7 positions agree with TRBD1. The CDR3 has 13 residues. V lost 8 bases to trimming and J lost 7 bases; unmatched junction nucleotides: 7. Germline CDR1 and CDR2: LNHDA and SQIVND (reference sequence). In DNA form, the CDR3 reads TGTGCCAGTCGATTAGGGACAGCTGAAAAACTGTTTTTT. This encodes CASRLGTAEKLFF.

The chain carries TRBV27 and TRBJ2-3; D not certain. Germline CDR1 and CDR2: MNHEY and SMNVEV (reference sequence). V dropped 6 bases and J dropped 1 base, with 11 bases sitting between them. This CDR3 has 14 residues. Written as DNA, the CDR3 is TGTGCCAGCAGCTCCGTGGGCCGCACAGATACGCAGTATTTT. It codes for CASSSVGRTDTQYF.

V and J are TRBV18 and TRBJ1-1; 8 bases match TRBD1. The CDR3 totals 17 residues. The V and J ends lost 0 bases and 0 bases, in that order; junction bases with no gene match: 6. CDR1 is KGHSH, CDR2 LQKENI, per germline. The CDR3, as DNA: TGTGCCAGCTCACCACCGTCGACAGGGGTCATGAACACTGAAGCTTTCTTT. This translates into CASSPPSTGVMNTEAFF.

The rearrangement uses TRBV11-3 and TRBJ2-7; TRBD1 is a possible D gene (5 bases). Germline V CDR1 and CDR2: SGHNT, YENEEA. The CDR3 runs 14 residues. V gave up 5 bases and J gave up 5 bases, with 16 bases separating them. Here the CDR3 DNA reads TGTGCCAGCAGCCCAAATCCGACCAGGGACGAGCAGTACTTC. Translated, it gives CASSPNPTRDEQYF.